These T cell receptor beta chains were read from a single sample in a study of PD-1 blockade in classical Hodgkin lymphoma. Sequencing used immunoSEQ multiplex PCR; TCRdb keeps in-frame clones, though not all of them. The repertoire holds under 40,000 clones, with over 60% as singletons. This material consisted of peripheral blood mononuclear cells (PBMCs), taken before the second cycle of nivolumab. These TCRs come from a human donor with classical Hodgkin lymphoma. Each CDR3 is given with its conserved first and last residue. The D gene is left open where the match is weak. Not all rows give a size; the values are once, few, many and, for expanded clones, a class.

clone_size: .
v_call: TRBV7-2
d_call: .
j_call: TRBJ1-2
cdr3_nt: TGTGCCAGCAGCTTAGCGGTGGCGGGGAAGGACTACACCTTC
cdr3_aa: CASSLAVAGKDYTF

clone_size: .
v_call: TRBV5-3
d_call: .
j_call: TRBJ1-5
cdr3_nt: TGTGCCAGCAGCTTGCCTGGGGGGTTATGGCAGCCCCAGCATTTT
cdr3_aa: CASSLPGGLWQPQHF

clone_size: .
v_call: TRBV25-1
d_call: .
j_call: TRBJ1-4
cdr3_nt: TGTGCCAGCAGTGAGCGGGGGACACCTAATGAAAAACTGTTTTTT
cdr3_aa: CASSERGTPNEKLFF

clone_size: .
v_call: TRBV5-4
d_call: TRBD1
j_call: TRBJ2-5
cdr3_nt: TGTGCCAGCAGCTTGCCCGGGACAGGGTGGGAAGAGACCCAGTACTTC
cdr3_aa: CASSLPGTGWEETQYF

clone_size: .
v_call: TRBV7-3
d_call: .
j_call: TRBJ2-7
cdr3_nt: TGTGCCAGCAGCTTCGGGACCGCCTTTCTCGAGCAGTACTTC
cdr3_aa: CASSFGTAFLEQYF

clone_size: .
v_call: TRBV18
d_call: .
j_call: TRBJ2-3
cdr3_nt: TGTGCCAGCTCACTTAGCGGACCAGATACAGATACGCAGTATTTT
cdr3_aa: CASSLSGPDTDTQYF

clone_size: once
v_call: TRBV5-4
d_call: TRBD1
j_call: TRBJ1-2
cdr3_nt: TGTGCCAGCAGCCCGGGACAGGGGGATGGCTACACCTTC
cdr3_aa: CASSPGQGDGYTF

clone_size: medium-sized
v_call: TRBV7-9
d_call: .
j_call: TRBJ1-2
cdr3_nt: TGTGCCAGCAGCTTAAACCAAAGGGGAGGCTACACCTTC
cdr3_aa: CASSLNQRGGYTF

clone_size: .
v_call: TRBV18
d_call: .
j_call: TRBJ2-5
cdr3_nt: TGTGCCAGCTCACCATCCCGGATGGAGACCCAGTACTTC
cdr3_aa: CASSPSRMETQYF

clone_size: many
v_call: TRBV4-2
d_call: .
j_call: TRBJ2-7
cdr3_nt: TGTGCCAGCAGCCAAGCTCTAGCTGTTACCTACGAGCAGTACTTC
cdr3_aa: CASSQALAVTYEQYF

clone_size: .
v_call: TRBV2
d_call: TRBD1
j_call: TRBJ1-3
cdr3_nt: TGTGCCAGCAGTGACCAGGGGGCTGGAAACACCATATATTTT
cdr3_aa: CASSDQGAGNTIYF

clone_size: few
v_call: TRBV9
d_call: .
j_call: TRBJ1-2
cdr3_nt: TGTGCCAGCAGCGCCACGGTGGGGCAAAAGGATGGCTACACCTTC
cdr3_aa: CASSATVGQKDGYTF

clone_size: .
v_call: TRBV11-1
d_call: TRBD2
j_call: TRBJ2-5
cdr3_nt: TGTGCCAGCACCCTAGCGGGGGAGGAGACCCAGTACTTC
cdr3_aa: CASTLAGEETQYF

clone_size: .
v_call: TRBV4-2
d_call: TRBD1
j_call: TRBJ1-2
cdr3_nt: TGTGCCAGCAGCCCAAGACAGGGGGCAGCCTATGGCTACACCTTC
cdr3_aa: CASSPRQGAAYGYTF

clone_size: .
v_call: TRBV9
d_call: .
j_call: TRBJ2-2
cdr3_nt: TGTGCCAGCAGCGTTGACAGGACCGGGGAGCTGTTTTTT
cdr3_aa: CASSVDRTGELFF

clone_size: .
v_call: TRBV10-3
d_call: TRBD1
j_call: TRBJ2-1
cdr3_nt: TGTGCCATCAGTTCGGACAGGAACTCCTACAATGAGCAGTTCTTC
cdr3_aa: CAISSDRNSYNEQFF

clone_size: .
v_call: TRBV7-6
d_call: .
j_call: TRBJ1-4
cdr3_nt: TGTGCCAGCAGCTTATCACAAAATGAAAAACTGTTTTTT
cdr3_aa: CASSLSQNEKLFF

clone_size: .
v_call: TRBV4-3
d_call: .
j_call: TRBJ1-6
cdr3_nt: TGCGCCAGCAGCCCCCTGTGGGGGAATTCACCCCTCCACTTT
cdr3_aa: CASSPLWGNSPLHF

clone_size: once
v_call: TRBV4-2
d_call: TRBD1
j_call: TRBJ1-4
cdr3_nt: TGTGCCAGCAGCCAACCGCAGGGGGCGACTGAAAAACTGTTTTTT
cdr3_aa: CASSQPQGATEKLFF

clone_size: .
v_call: TRBV5-6
d_call: .
j_call: TRBJ2-1
cdr3_nt: TGTGCCAGCAGCTATTTAGAAGGGACGGGCGATGAGCAGTTCTTC
cdr3_aa: CASSYLEGTGDEQFF

clone_size: .
v_call: TRBV9
d_call: .
j_call: TRBJ2-3
cdr3_nt: TGTGCCAGCAGCGTGACTCCCTCCCGGGATACGCAGTATTTT
cdr3_aa: CASSVTPSRDTQYF

clone_size: .
v_call: TRBV7-3
d_call: .
j_call: TRBJ2-3
cdr3_nt: TGTGCCAGCAGTTCCGGGGGAGGAATGGATACGCAGTATTTT
cdr3_aa: CASSSGGGMDTQYF

clone_size: few
v_call: TRBV18
d_call: .
j_call: TRBJ1-1
cdr3_nt: TGTGCCAGCTCACCACCGTTGACAGTCCGTGAAGCTTTCTTT
cdr3_aa: CASSPPLTVREAFF

clone_size: .
v_call: TRBV10-2
d_call: .
j_call: TRBJ1-1
cdr3_nt: TGCGCCAGCAGTAACAGGGTCGGAGGGACTGAAGCTTTCTTT
cdr3_aa: CASSNRVGGTEAFF